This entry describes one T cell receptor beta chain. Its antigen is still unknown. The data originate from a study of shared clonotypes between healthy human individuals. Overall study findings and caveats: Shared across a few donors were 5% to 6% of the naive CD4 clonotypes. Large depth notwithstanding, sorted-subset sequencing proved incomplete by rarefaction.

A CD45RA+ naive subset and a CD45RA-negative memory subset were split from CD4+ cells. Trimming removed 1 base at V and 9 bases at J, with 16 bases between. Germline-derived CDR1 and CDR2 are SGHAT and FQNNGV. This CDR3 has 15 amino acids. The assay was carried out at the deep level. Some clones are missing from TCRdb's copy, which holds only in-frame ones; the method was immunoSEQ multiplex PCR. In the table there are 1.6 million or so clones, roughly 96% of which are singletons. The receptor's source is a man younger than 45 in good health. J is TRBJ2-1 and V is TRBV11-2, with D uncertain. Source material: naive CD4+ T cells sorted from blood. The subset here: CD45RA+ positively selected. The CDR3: CASSLARASPSEQFF. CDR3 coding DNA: TGTGCCAGCAGCTTAGCTAGAGCCTCCCCCAGTGAGCAGTTCTTC. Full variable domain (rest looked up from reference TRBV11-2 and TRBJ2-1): EAGVAQSPRYKIIEKRQSVAFWCNPISGHATLYWYQQILGQGPKLLIQFQNNGVVDDSQLPKDRFSAERLKGVDSTLKIQPAKLEDSAVYLCASSLARASPSEQFFGPGTRLTVL.